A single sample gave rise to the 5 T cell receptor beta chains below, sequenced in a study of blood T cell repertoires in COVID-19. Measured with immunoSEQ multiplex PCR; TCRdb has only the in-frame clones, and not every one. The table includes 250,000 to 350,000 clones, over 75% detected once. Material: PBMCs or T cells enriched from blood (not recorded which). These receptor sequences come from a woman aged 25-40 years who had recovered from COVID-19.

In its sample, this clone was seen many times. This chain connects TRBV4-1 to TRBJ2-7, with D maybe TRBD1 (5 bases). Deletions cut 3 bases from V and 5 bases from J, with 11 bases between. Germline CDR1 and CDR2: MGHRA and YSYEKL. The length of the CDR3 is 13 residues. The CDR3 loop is CASSQERRDEQYF. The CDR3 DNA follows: TGCGCCAGCAGCCAGGAGCGCAGGGACGAGCAGTACTTC.

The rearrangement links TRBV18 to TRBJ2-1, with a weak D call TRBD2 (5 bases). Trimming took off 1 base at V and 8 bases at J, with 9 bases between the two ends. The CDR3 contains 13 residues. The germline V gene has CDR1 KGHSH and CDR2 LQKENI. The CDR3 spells CASSPLAGDEQFF. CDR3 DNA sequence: TGTGCCAGCTCACCACTGGCCGGGGATGAGCAGTTCTTC.

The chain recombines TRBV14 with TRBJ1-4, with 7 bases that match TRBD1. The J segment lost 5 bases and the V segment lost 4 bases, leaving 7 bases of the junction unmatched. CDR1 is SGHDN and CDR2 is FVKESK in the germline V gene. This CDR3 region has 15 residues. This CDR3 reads CASSLRQGSNEKLFF. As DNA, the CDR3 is TGTGCCAGCAGCCTCCGACAGGGCTCCAATGAAAAACTGTTTTTT.

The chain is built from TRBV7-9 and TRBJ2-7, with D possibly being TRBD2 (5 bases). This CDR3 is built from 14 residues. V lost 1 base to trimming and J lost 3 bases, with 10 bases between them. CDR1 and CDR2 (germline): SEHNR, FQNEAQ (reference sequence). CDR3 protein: CASSLEGRIYEQYF. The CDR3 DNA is TGTGCCAGCAGCTTAGAAGGGAGAATCTACGAGCAGTACTTC.

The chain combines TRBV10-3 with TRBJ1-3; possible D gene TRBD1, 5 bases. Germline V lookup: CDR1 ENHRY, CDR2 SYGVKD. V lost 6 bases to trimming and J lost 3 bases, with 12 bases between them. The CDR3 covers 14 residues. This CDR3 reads CAIRGEVLGNTIYF. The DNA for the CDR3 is TGTGCCATCAGAGGGGAAGTCCTTGGAAACACCATATATTTT.